Below are 13 T cell receptor beta chains sequenced from a single sample in a study of T cells after yellow fever vaccination. MiXCR, applied by TCRdb to the 5' RACE reads, yields one record per CDR3 protein. The sample holds approximately 160,000 distinct CDR3 sequences, 9.3% seen once. Sequences were derived from CD8+ T cells sorted from PBMCs, sampled 45 days after the yellow fever booster vaccination. Source of these receptors: a man between 18 and 29 years old who received the YFV17D yellow fever vaccine.

This clonotype occurred a few times. The chain joins TRBV7-3 to TRBJ1-1, with D perhaps matching TRBD1 (6 bases). The germline V and J ends were trimmed by 1 base and 4 bases, with 10 bases remaining between them. Germline loops: CDR1 SGHTA, CDR2 FQGTGA. CDR3 length equals 14 residues. The CDR3 here is CASSLSSGATEAFF. The CDR3 DNA reads TGTGCCAGCAGCTTAAGCTCAGGGGCCACTGAAGCTTTCTTT.

The genes are TRBV12-3 or TRBV12-4 and TRBJ2-1, with D perhaps matching TRBD2 (6 bases). The germline V and J ends were trimmed by 4 bases and 7 bases, with 11 bases remaining between them. This CDR3 is built from 13 residues. The CDR3 nucleotides are TGTGCCAGCAGTTCAAAGGAGGGGAATGAGCAGTTCTTC. Its protein product is CASSSKEGNEQFF.

This chain joins TRBV7-9 and TRBJ2-1; 9 positions match TRBD1. Germline CDR1 SEHNR, CDR2 FQNEAQ (reference sequence). The CDR3 extends over 11 amino acids. After removal of 8 bases from V and 10 bases from J, the junction contained 3 bases not matched to a gene. The CDR3 bases are TGTGCCAGCGGGACAGGGTGGGAGCAGTTCTTC. Amino acids: CASGTGWEQFF.

This rearrangement joins TRBV20-1 to TRBJ1-1, with D maybe TRBD1 (6 bases). The CDR3 is 19 residues long. The germline CDR1 and CDR2 sequences are DFQATT and SNEGSKA (reference sequence). Between the trimmed V and J ends, which lost 2 bases and 1 base, there was a span of 26 bases. In DNA, the CDR3 is TGCAGTGCTAGAAAATCCCGGGACACATTACCCCTAGCGAACACTGAAGCTTTCTTT. This sequence encodes CSARKSRDTLPLANTEAFF.

There are many counts of this clonotype. V usage is TRBV7-6 and J usage is TRBJ2-1; 12 nucleotides match TRBD2. V shed 7 bases and J 8 bases; nucleotides not matched to a gene: 12. The germline V gene has CDR1 SGHVS and CDR2 FNYEAQ. This CDR3 is built from 16 residues. This chain's CDR3 is CASIEASGGALDEQFF. In DNA form, the CDR3 reads TGTGCCAGCATCGAAGCTAGCGGGGGGGCACTGGATGAGCAGTTCTTC.

This clonotype was recorded many times. The genes are TRBV4-1 and TRBJ2-3, with D possibly TRBD2 on 6 matching bases. This CDR3 has 17 residues. V lost 3 bases and J lost 0, with 16 bases in between. The germline CDR1 and CDR2 sequences are MGHRA and YSYEKL. The CDR3: CASSHARRGTSTDTQYF. CDR3 in DNA: TGCGCCAGCAGCCATGCGAGGCGGGGAACTAGCACAGATACGCAGTATTTT.

This rearrangement joins TRBV7-9 to TRBJ2-6; tentative D call: TRBD2 (6 bases). V was shortened by 6 bases and J by 12 bases, with 15 bases between the two germline ends. Germline V gives CDR1 SEHNR, CDR2 FQNEAQ (reference sequence). This CDR3 comprises 13 residues. The CDR3 DNA sequence: TGTGCCAGCAGGTCCGGGACTCGAAGCGTCCTGACTTTC. Translating it yields CASRSGTRSVLTF.

The chain is built from TRBV12-5 and TRBJ1-1; the D is unclear. The V end was cut by 6 bases, the J end by 5 bases, with 13 bases between. The V gene's germline CDR1 is LGHNT and CDR2 FRNRAP. The CDR3 contains 13 residues. The CDR3 loop is CASGPLDGTEAFF. In nucleotides, the CDR3 is TGTGCTAGTGGACCCCTGGACGGGACTGAAGCTTTCTTT.

V usage is TRBV20-1 and J usage is TRBJ2-3, with 8 nucleotides matching TRBD2. J lost 2 bases, V lost 5 bases, and 12 bases had no gene match. The CDR3 runs 16 residues. Germline CDR1 is DFQATT and CDR2 is SNEGSKA (reference sequence). Written as DNA, the CDR3 is TGCAGTGCTCCCGGCCGTAGCGGGGCTGCCACAGATACGCAGTATTTT. Protein: CSAPGRSGAATDTQYF.

This clonotype was detected only a few times. The V gene is TRBV19, the J gene TRBJ2-7; 11 bases align to TRBD1. V was pared by 8 bases and J by 6 bases, with 6 bases of the junction left unmatched. Germline CDR1 is LNHDA and CDR2 is SQIVND (reference sequence). This CDR3 region has 13 residues. CDR3 in amino acids: CASATGTGGEQYV. The DNA for the CDR3 is TGTGCCAGTGCCACCGGGACAGGGGGCGAGCAGTACGTC.

This clonotype was recorded a few times. The gene calls are TRBV5-1 and TRBJ2-2; D is unresolved. From germline, CDR1 is SGHRS and CDR2 YFSETQ. V lost 3 bases to trimming and J lost 1 base, with 10 bases between them. This CDR3 has 15 residues. Here the CDR3 reads CASSWAEMNTGELFF. The CDR3 DNA reads as TGCGCCAGCAGCTGGGCTGAAATGAACACCGGGGAGCTGTTTTTT.

This clonotype was detected only a few times. V and J are TRBV27 and TRBJ1-1; no reliable D call. CDR1 is MNHEY and CDR2 is SMNVEV in the germline V gene (reference sequence). The CDR3 runs 14 residues. V was pared by 3 bases and J by 3 bases, with 11 bases between. Here the CDR3 DNA reads TGTGCCAGCAGTTTCGATGGGCAACACACTGAAGCTTTCTTT. It specifies CASSFDGQHTEAFF.

The gene calls are TRBV25-1 and TRBJ2-3; 9 nucleotides align to TRBD2. The J segment lost 4 bases and the V segment lost 8 bases, leaving 13 bases of the junction unmatched. CDR1 and CDR2 (germline): MGHDK, SYGVNS. The CDR3 is made up of 16 amino acids. CDR3 residues: CASGGPRGGPPDTQYF. In DNA form, the CDR3 reads TGTGCCAGCGGGGGGCCGCGGGGGGGCCCCCCAGATACGCAGTATTTT.